These T cell receptor beta chains were read from a single sample in a study of PD-L1 blockade in urothelial cancer. The assay was immunoSEQ multiplex PCR, and TCRdb's table has in-frame clones only and misses some. Of about 26,000 clones listed, about 88% are singletons. Material: PBMCs, obtained around atezolizumab (anti-PD-L1) treatment. The receptors stem from a man in his sixties with urothelial cancer. The CDR3 runs from the conserved cysteine through the conserved F or W. The D gene is left open where the match is weak. Not every row has a clone size; where given, it reads once, few, many or a size class.

j_call	d_call	clone_size	v_call	cdr3_aa	cdr3_nt
TRBJ2-5	TRBD2	-	TRBV28	CASSDRLAGRETQYF	TGTGCCAGCAGTGATCGACTAGCGGGGAGGGAGACCCAGTACTTC
TRBJ2-7	TRBD2	-	TRBV12-5	CASGLVLTRGSGYEQYF	TGTGCTAGTGGTTTGGTACTGACTCGCGGGAGTGGGTACGAGCAGTACTTC
TRBJ1-1	-	-	TRBV7-3	CASSEDRIPFTEAFF	TGTGCCAGCAGCGAAGACAGGATTCCGTTCACTGAAGCTTTCTTT
TRBJ2-2	TRBD2	-	TRBV9	CASSVFPSGNTGELFF	TGTGCCAGCAGCGTATTCCCTAGCGGAAACACCGGGGAGCTGTTTTTT
TRBJ2-2	-	once	TRBV2	CASSGAGANTGELFF	TGTGCCAGCAGTGGGGCCGGCGCGAACACCGGGGAGCTGTTTTTT
TRBJ2-2	TRBD1	-	TRBV15	CATSKQTGGFTGELFF	TGTGCCACCAGCAAACAGACAGGGGGATTCACCGGGGAGCTGTTTTTT
TRBJ2-7	-	-	TRBV18	CASSPSSGTRSNEQYF	TGTGCCAGCTCACCATCTTCCGGGACAAGGTCGAACGAGCAGTACTTC
TRBJ2-5	TRBD1	-	TRBV7-7	CASSLVTGGQETQYF	TGTGCTAGCAGCTTAGTGACAGGGGGCCAAGAGACCCAGTACTTC
TRBJ2-1	TRBD2	-	TRBV7-9	CASSLGLAGEQFF	TGTGCCAGCAGCTTGGGACTAGCGGGTGAGCAGTTCTTC
TRBJ2-3	-	-	TRBV5-1	CASQIYSGDTQYF	TGCGCCAGCCAGATTTATTCGGGGGATACGCAGTATTTT
TRBJ2-1	TRBD2	-	TRBV5-1	CASSVGAGGYNEQFF	TGCGCCAGCAGCGTCGGAGCGGGGGGCTACAATGAGCAGTTCTTC
TRBJ2-1	-	few	TRBV7-2	CASSSGLEQFF	TGTGCCAGCAGCTCGGGATTGGAGCAGTTCTTC
TRBJ1-4	TRBD1	-	TRBV6-5	CASTPGGFEKLFF	TGTGCCAGCACGCCAGGGGGCTTCGAAAAACTGTTTTTT
TRBJ2-2	-	few	TRBV6-5	CASSSNTGELFF	TGTGCCAGCAGTTCTAACACCGGGGAGCTGTTTTTT
TRBJ1-1	-	few	TRBV18	CASSPADILNTEAFF	TGTGCCAGCTCACCAGCTGACATCTTGAACACTGAAGCTTTCTTT
TRBJ1-6	TRBD1	few	TRBV2	CASSLPLSSTGAENSPLHF	TGTGCCAGCAGCCTACCCCTCTCATCGACAGGGGCGGAGAATTCACCCCTCCACTTT
TRBJ1-2	TRBD1	-	TRBV14	CASSQTGQGLSYGYTF	TGTGCCAGCAGCCAAACGGGACAGGGACTGAGCTATGGCTACACCTTC
TRBJ1-2	-	-	TRBV6-1	CASSETGRANYGYTF	TGTGCCAGCAGTGAAACTGGCAGGGCTAACTATGGCTACACCTTC
TRBJ1-6	TRBD1	few	TRBV7-8	CASTRGQGAHTNSPLHF	TGTGCCAGCACCCGAGGACAGGGGGCTCATACGAATTCACCCCTCCACTTT
TRBJ2-3	-	-	TRBV10-3	CAISDRIVTITDTQYF	TGTGCCATCAGTGATCGAATAGTCACGATCACAGATACGCAGTATTTT
TRBJ2-7	-	-	TRBV18	CASSPRQNTYEQYF	TGTGCCAGCTCACCACGACAGAACACCTACGAGCAGTACTTC
TRBJ1-1	-	-	TRBV9	CASSVGARGAEAFF	TGTGCCAGCAGCGTAGGGGCAAGGGGCGCTGAAGCTTTCTTT
TRBJ2-3	-	-	TRBV11-2	CASSARGVVLSTDTQYF	TGTGCCAGCAGCGCCCGAGGTGTAGTTTTAAGCACAGATACGCAGTATTTT
TRBJ2-5	TRBD2	-	TRBV6-1	CASSRTSGDQETQYF	TGTGCCAGCAGTAGGACTAGCGGAGATCAAGAGACCCAGTACTTC
TRBJ2-7	TRBD1	-	TRBV18	CASSEGQGYEQYF	TGTGCCAGCTCAGAGGGACAGGGCTACGAGCAGTACTTC
TRBJ2-7	TRBD1	large	TRBV4-3	CASSQRTGREQYF	TGCGCCAGCAGCCAACGGACAGGTCGCGAGCAGTACTTC
TRBJ2-3	TRBD2	once	TRBV5-1	CASSSVTSGRLITDTQYF	TGCGCCAGCAGCTCGGTTACTAGCGGGAGATTGATAACAGATACGCAGTATTTT
TRBJ2-5	TRBD1	-	TRBV5-4	CASSWGDRPFQETQYF	TGTGCCAGCAGCTGGGGGGACAGGCCCTTTCAAGAGACCCAGTACTTC
TRBJ2-2	TRBD1	-	TRBV30	CAWSRMGQWFSGELFF	TGTGCCTGGAGCCGGATGGGACAGTGGTTTTCCGGGGAGCTGTTTTTT
TRBJ1-4	TRBD1	-	TRBV5-6	CASSRDSPVREKLFF	TGTGCCAGCAGCCGGGACAGCCCTGTTCGAGAAAAACTGTTTTTT
TRBJ1-2	TRBD1	-	TRBV29-1	CSVSGTGGDGYTF	TGCAGCGTGAGCGGGACAGGGGGCGATGGCTACACCTTC
TRBJ1-3	-	-	TRBV25-1	CATTGPGNTIYF	TGTGCCACCACAGGGCCTGGAAACACCATATATTTT
TRBJ1-2	-	-	TRBV6-4	CASSPGGKPSGYTF	TGTGCCAGCAGTCCCGGGGGGAAACCAAGTGGCTACACCTTC
TRBJ1-4	TRBD1	-	TRBV5-6	CASSAEFRGQALGGEKLFF	TGTGCCAGCAGCGCCGAGTTTAGGGGACAGGCCCTTGGAGGGGAAAAACTGTTTTTT
TRBJ2-4	TRBD1	-	TRBV5-4	CASSPQGAGAKNIQYF	TGTGCCAGCAGCCCACAGGGGGCTGGGGCCAAAAACATTCAGTACTTC
TRBJ2-3	TRBD2	-	TRBV30	CAWVSGLSGRADTQYF	TGTGCCTGGGTTAGTGGGCTTAGCGGGAGGGCGGATACGCAGTATTTT
TRBJ1-2	TRBD1	-	TRBV15	CATSRSAEGAYYGYTF	TGTGCCACCAGCAGATCGGCAGAGGGGGCTTACTATGGCTACACCTTC
TRBJ2-5	TRBD2	-	TRBV2	CASSELQREGKETQYF	TGTGCCAGCAGTGAACTCCAACGGGAGGGGAAAGAGACCCAGTACTTC
TRBJ1-1	-	-	TRBV5-1	CASRTGADNTEAFF	TGCGCCAGCAGAACGGGAGCAGACAACACTGAAGCTTTCTTT
TRBJ1-2	TRBD1	many	TRBV10-3	CAIRDRGRGDYGYTF	TGTGCCATCCGGGACAGGGGGCGCGGCGACTATGGCTACACCTTC
TRBJ1-2	-	once	TRBV15	CATSRGNQDFNYGYTF	TGTGCCACCAGCAGAGGCAACCAGGATTTTAACTATGGCTACACCTTC
TRBJ2-1	-	-	TRBV7-9	CASRRVPTPQGNEQFF	TGTGCCAGCAGGAGAGTACCCACCCCACAGGGCAATGAGCAGTTCTTC
TRBJ1-5	-	-	TRBV18	CASSPADQPQHF	TGTGCCAGCTCACCGGCGGATCAGCCCCAGCATTTT
TRBJ2-1	TRBD2	-	TRBV5-1	CASSLVGLATNEQFF	TGCGCCAGCAGCTTGGTAGGACTAGCGACGAATGAGCAGTTCTTC
TRBJ1-3	TRBD1	-	TRBV19	CASSGDRSSSGNTIYF	TGTGCCAGTAGTGGGGACAGGTCTAGCTCTGGAAACACCATATATTTT
TRBJ2-7	TRBD1	-	TRBV5-4	CASSQGRTGGVYEQYF	TGTGCCAGCAGCCAGGGTCGGACAGGGGGCGTGTACGAGCAGTACTTC
TRBJ1-2	TRBD1	once	TRBV4-1	CASSPDRFYGYTF	TGCGCCAGCAGCCCGGACAGGTTCTATGGCTACACCTTC
TRBJ2-3	TRBD1	-	TRBV4-3	CASSQTPGQGADTQYF	TGCGCCAGCAGCCAAACACCGGGACAGGGGGCAGATACGCAGTATTTT
TRBJ2-3	TRBD1	-	TRBV5-1	CASSIQGQASDTQYF	TGCGCCAGCAGTATCCAGGGACAGGCCTCAGATACGCAGTATTTT
TRBJ1-4	TRBD1	-	TRBV5-4	CASSWGQNEKLFF	TGTGCCAGCAGCTGGGGACAGAATGAAAAACTGTTTTTT
TRBJ2-1	TRBD2	-	TRBV7-9	CASSPPSVAGGLSNEQFF	TGTGCCAGCAGCCCGCCGTCGGTAGCGGGGGGGCTGAGCAATGAGCAGTTCTTC
TRBJ1-3	-	-	TRBV12-5	CASGFSQGSGYTIYF	TGTGCTAGTGGTTTTTCGCAGGGTTCAGGGTACACCATATATTTT
TRBJ2-1	TRBD1	-	TRBV19	CASSPQETGNFDEQFF	TGTGCCAGTAGTCCCCAAGAGACAGGGAATTTTGATGAGCAGTTCTTC
TRBJ2-1	TRBD1	-	TRBV4-2	CASSPRDSAYNEQFF	TGTGCCAGCAGCCCACGGGACAGCGCCTACAATGAGCAGTTCTTC
TRBJ1-1	-	-	TRBV30	CAWTLGGTEAFF	TGTGCCTGGACCCTGGGGGGGACTGAAGCTTTCTTT